This T cell receptor beta chain is drawn from a study of T-cell memory formation after mild COVID-19. Study findings and constraints: Largely, contracting CD4+ clones fell within CM and EM, and contracting CD8+ clones within EMRA.

The germline CDR1 and CDR2 sequences are MNHEY and SMNVEV (reference sequence). V lost 5 bases to trimming and J lost 5 bases, with 12 bases between them. This CDR3 is built from 13 residues. This clonotype occurred a few times. Its antigen is unknown. TCRdb itself ran the 5' RACE reads through MiXCR, one entry per CDR3 protein. Of around 49,000 distinct CDR3 sequences in the sample, about 28% were seen once. The source of this sequence is a young man who had mild COVID-19 (a few samples of this study predate the infection). Cell type and time point are not known. Input material: PBMCs or a T cell subset sorted from them (not recorded which). This chain uses TRBV27 with TRBJ1-2, with no clear D. The DNA for the CDR3 is TGTGCCAGCAGTCCAGCTACCTTTTATGGCTACACCTTC. This codes for CASSPATFYGYTF.